The text below deals with one T cell receptor (beta chain). This sample stems from a study of blood T cell repertoires in COVID-19. The overall study: Acute and convalescent COVID-19 specimens originated in the United States, Italy and Spain.

V lost 5 bases to trimming and J lost 6 bases; unmatched junction nucleotides: 7. Per germline, CDR1 LGHDT and CDR2 YNNKEL (reference sequence). This CDR3 has 15 residues. Produced via immunoSEQ multiplex PCR; TCRdb's table is partial and in-frame only. The sample lists some 190,000 clones, 82% occurring once. The chain joins TRBV3-1 (or the pseudogene TRBV3-2) to TRBJ2-3; 11 bases match TRBD2. The sequence was collected from a woman aged 60-75 years with COVID-19, enrolled during active disease. The specimen was peripheral blood. The CDR3 region has the DNA TGTGCCAGCAGCTTTAGCGGGGGGGCCAGGGATACGCAGTATTTT. It yields the protein CASSFSGGARDTQYF.